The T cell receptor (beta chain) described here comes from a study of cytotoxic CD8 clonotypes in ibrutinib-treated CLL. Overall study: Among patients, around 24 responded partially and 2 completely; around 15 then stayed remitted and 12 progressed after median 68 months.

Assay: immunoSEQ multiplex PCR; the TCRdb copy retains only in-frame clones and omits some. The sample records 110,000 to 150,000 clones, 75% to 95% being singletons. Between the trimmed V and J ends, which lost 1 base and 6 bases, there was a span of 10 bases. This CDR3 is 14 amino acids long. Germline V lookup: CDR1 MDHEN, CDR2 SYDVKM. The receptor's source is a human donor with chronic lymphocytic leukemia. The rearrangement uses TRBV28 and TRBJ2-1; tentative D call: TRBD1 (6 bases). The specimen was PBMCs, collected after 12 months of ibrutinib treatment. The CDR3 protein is CASSLSRRGNEQFF. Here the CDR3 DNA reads TGTGCCAGCAGTTTATCCCGCAGGGGCAATGAGCAGTTCTTC.